Listed below are T cell receptor beta chains from one sample, sequenced in a study of neurological immune-mediated disorders. TCRdb used MiXCR to reprocess the 5' RACE reads, holding one entry per CDR3 protein. The profile shows 30,000 to 45,000 distinct CDR3 sequences, 11% of them singletons. The sample consisted of CD4+ T cells from blood. Receptor source: a woman in her 30s with HTLV-1-associated myelopathy (HAM/TSP). The CDR3 runs from the conserved cysteine through the conserved F or W. A D gene is named only where the DNA matches it firmly. Size is stated for part of the rows, as once, few or many counts, or as a class when the clone is expanded.

len,d_gene,v_gene,abundance,j_gene,CDR3aa,CDR3nt
11,.,TRBV3-1,many,TRBJ1-1,CASSQDAVAFF,TGTGCCAGCAGCCAAGATGCCGTAGCTTTCTTT
12,.,TRBV3-1,many,TRBJ1-6,CASSQLGSPLHF,TGTGCCAGCAGCCAGTTGGGTTCACCCCTCCACTTT
12,.,TRBV10-3,many,TRBJ1-1,CAISEQGTEAFF,TGTGCCATCAGTGAGCAGGGGACTGAAGCTTTCTTT
13,.,TRBV20-1,once,TRBJ1-5,CSAGVMGNQPQHF,TGCAGTGCCGGAGTTATGGGCAATCAGCCCCAGCATTTT
17,.,TRBV14,many,TRBJ2-3,CASSQETGDLSTDTQYF,TGTGCCAGCAGCCAAGAGACAGGTGACCTTAGCACAGATACGCAGTATTTT
14,TRBD1,TRBV10-3,many,TRBJ1-2,CAIRAVGGSDGYTF,TGTGCCATCAGGGCTGTAGGGGGCTCTGATGGCTACACCTTC
21,TRBD1,TRBV6-5,many,TRBJ1-5,CASSYQREETGGKVSNQPQHF,TGTGCCAGCAGTTACCAAAGGGAGGAGACAGGGGGTAAAGTAAGTAATCAGCCCCAGCATTTT
18,TRBD1,TRBV20-1,many,TRBJ1-2,CSAAVISDRSPINYGYTF,TGCAGTGCCGCGGTAATTTCGGACAGGTCTCCAATTAACTATGGCTACACCTTC
15,.,TRBV5-1,many,TRBJ1-1,CASSLNGQSFTEAFF,TGCGCCAGCAGCTTGAACGGACAGTCCTTCACTGAAGCTTTCTTT
14,.,TRBV18,many,TRBJ1-1,CASSPVYRNTEAFF,TGTGCCAGCTCACCGGTTTACAGGAACACTGAAGCTTTCTTT
14,.,TRBV12-3/TRBV12-4,many,TRBJ2-3,CASSGWQGGDTQYF,TGTGCCAGCAGTGGCTGGCAGGGCGGGGATACGCAGTATTTT
15,TRBD1,TRBV7-9,many,TRBJ2-1,CASSQRDRVGNEQFF,TGTGCCAGCAGCCAACGGGACAGGGTGGGAAATGAGCAGTTCTTC
16,.,TRBV5-1,many,TRBJ2-7,CASSLDASGGSYEQYF,TGCGCCAGCAGCTTAGATGCGTCTGGGGGCTCCTACGAGCAGTACTTC
15,.,TRBV18,.,TRBJ1-1,CASSINLTRDTEACF,TGTGCCAGCTCCATTAATCTTACACGGGACACTGAAGCTTGCTTT
12,.,TRBV10-3,.,TRBJ1-2,CAIKSPGDGYTF,TGTGCCATCAAGTCACCGGGGGATGGCTACACCTTC
16,.,TRBV24-1,many,TRBJ2-2,CATSDLRGQNTGELFF,TGTGCCACCAGTGATTTGAGGGGCCAGAACACCGGGGAGCTGTTTTTT